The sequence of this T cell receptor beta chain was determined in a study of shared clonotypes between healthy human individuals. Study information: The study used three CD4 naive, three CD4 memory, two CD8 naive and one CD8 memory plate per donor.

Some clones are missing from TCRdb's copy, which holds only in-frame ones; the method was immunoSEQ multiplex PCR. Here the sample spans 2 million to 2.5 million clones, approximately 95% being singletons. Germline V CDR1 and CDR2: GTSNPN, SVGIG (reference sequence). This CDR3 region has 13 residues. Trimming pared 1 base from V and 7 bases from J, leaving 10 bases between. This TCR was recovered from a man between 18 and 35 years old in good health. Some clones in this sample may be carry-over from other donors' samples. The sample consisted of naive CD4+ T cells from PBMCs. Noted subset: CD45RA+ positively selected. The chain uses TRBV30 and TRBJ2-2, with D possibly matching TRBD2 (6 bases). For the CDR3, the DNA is TGTGCCTGGAGTGCCGGGGGTGGCGGGGAGCTGTTTTTT. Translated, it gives CAWSAGGGGELFF.